A single sample gave rise to the 22 T cell receptor beta chains below, sequenced in a study of glioma-infiltrating T cells. TCR alpha and beta CDR3 regions were amplified from RNA using iRepertoire nested multiplex PCR. TCRdb ran MiXCR on the multiplex PCR reads and lists one entry per CDR3 protein. Of 100,000 to 150,000 distinct CDR3 sequences listed, approximately 23% are singletons. Sequencing used glioma tissue, nonneoplastic brain tissue, or PBMCs (not recorded which). The receptors stem from a human donor with low-grade glioma or glioblastoma, undergoing nonglioma brain surgery, or in good health (not recorded which).

The chain is built from TRBV11-2 and TRBJ2-7; TRBD2 matches 11 bases. In germline, CDR1 is SGHAT, CDR2 FQNNGV. With V trimmed by 3 bases and J by 7 bases, 5 bases remained unmatched. The length of the CDR3 is 14 residues. CDR3: CASSFPRLAGEQYF. For the CDR3, the DNA is TGTGCCAGCAGCTTTCCTAGACTAGCGGGGGAGCAGTACTTC. The complete variable domain, with remaining parts taken from reference TRBV11-2 and TRBJ2-7, reads EAGVAQSPRYKIIEKRQSVAFWCNPISGHATLYWYQQILGQGPKLLIQFQNNGVVDDSQLPKDRFSAERLKGVDSTLKIQPAKLEDSAVYLCASSFPRLAGEQYFGPGTRLTVT.

The rearrangement uses TRBV12-3 or TRBV12-4 and TRBJ2-6, with D perhaps TRBD1 or TRBD2 (5 bases each). This CDR3 region has 14 residues. The V end was cut by 4 bases, the J end by 2 bases, with 6 bases between. The CDR3 loop is CASSWGPGANVLTF. The CDR3 DNA reads as TGTGCCAGCAGTTGGGGACCTGGGGCCAACGTCCTGACTTTC.

Comments on this clonotype: This may stem from a read error, because a much larger clone lies one nucleotide away. V gene TRBV18 combines with J gene TRBJ1-2; 7 bases agree with TRBD1. CDR3 size: 15 residues. Germline V lookup: CDR1 KGHSH, CDR2 LQKENI. The ends lost 4 bases at V and 7 bases at J; junction bases unmatched: 12. CDR3 amino acids: CASSLRAKGALGYTF. DNA of the CDR3: TGTGCCAGCTCACTACGAGCAAAGGGGGCGCTTGGCTACACCTTC.

This clonotype has a count of ten or more. The rearrangement links TRBV2 to TRBJ2-7; 8 bases are a match to TRBD1. Germline values: CDR1 SNHLY, CDR2 FYNNEI. The length of the CDR3 is 13 residues. With 10 bases clipped from V and 5 bases from J, the junction kept 10 bases outside the gene matches. The CDR3 bases are TGTGCCACGGGACAGGTACACTCTAACGAGCAGTACTTC. Encoded protein: CATGQVHSNEQYF.

This clonotype was detected ten times or more. The chain is built from TRBV4-2 and TRBJ2-7, with TRBD2 matching over 9 bases. The CDR3 has 15 amino acids. Germline loops: CDR1 LGHNA, CDR2 YNFKEQ. J lost 4 bases, V lost 2 bases, and 6 bases had no gene match. The CDR3 coding sequence is TGTGCCAGCAGCCAACTAGCGGGGCAAGAGTACGAGCAGTACTTC. Translating it yields CASSQLAGQEYEQYF.

The table lists this clonotype with a few counts. A much larger clone lies one base from this, so it may be a read error. The rearrangement uses TRBV6-1 and TRBJ2-3; D perhaps matches TRBD2 (5 bases). CDR1 MNHNS and CDR2 SASEGT come from the germline V gene. The CDR3 consists of 16 residues. The CDR3 spells CASRTPPGTSTDTRYF. DNA for the CDR3: TGTGCCAGCAGAACCCCACCGGGAACCTCCACAGATACGCGGTATTTT.

This clonotype was recorded many times. This sequence joins TRBV3-1 and TRBJ2-1; 7 bases map to TRBD1. Unmatched junction bases numbered 8, after V lost 1 base and J lost 8 bases. The length of the CDR3 is 15 residues. Germline V gene data show CDR1 as LGHDT and CDR2 as YNNKEL (reference sequence). CDR3 protein: CASSQGLGGGYEQFF. The CDR3 coding sequence is TGTGCCAGCAGCCAAGGGCTAGGGGGCGGCTATGAGCAGTTCTTC.

The chain couples TRBV6-1 to TRBJ2-5, with a weak D call TRBD2 (6 bases). The CDR3 spans 11 residues. Germline V CDR1 and CDR2: MNHNS, SASEGT. V gave up 6 bases and J gave up 11 bases, with 13 bases separating them. As DNA, the CDR3 is TGTGCCAGCAGAGATCGTCGGGAGCAGTACTTC. It translates to CASRDRREQYF.

This clonotype was detected many times. The V gene is TRBV7-2, the J gene TRBJ2-5; TRBD1 matches at 12 bases. Germline-derived CDR1 and CDR2 are SGHTA and FQGNSA. The ends lost 4 bases at V and 4 bases at J; junction bases unmatched: 7. The CDR3 loop spans 16 amino acids. This CDR3 reads CASSSIGDRGRETQYF. The CDR3 DNA reads TGTGCCAGCAGCTCGATCGGGGACAGGGGGCGAGAGACCCAGTACTTC.

This clonotype was recorded many times. The V and J genes are TRBV4-1 and TRBJ1-5; a weak D match, TRBD1 (5 bases). V was pared by 3 bases and J by 4 bases, with 10 bases between. The CDR3 sequence is 14 residues long. Germline-derived CDR1 and CDR2 are MGHRA and YSYEKL. CDR3 sequence reads: CASSQGPLNQPQHF. Written as DNA, the CDR3 is TGCGCCAGCAGCCAGGGACCGCTAAATCAGCCCCAGCATTTT.

This chain joins TRBV5-1 and TRBJ2-7; unclear D gene. V was pared by 2 bases and J by 3 bases, with 9 bases between. Germline V gene data show CDR1 as SGHRS and CDR2 as YFSETQ. The CDR3 runs 13 residues. The CDR3: CASSLQIGYEQYF. Here the CDR3 DNA reads TGCGCCAGCAGCTTACAGATTGGCTACGAGCAGTACTTC. The whole variable domain, filled in from reference TRBV5-1 and TRBJ2-7, reads KAGVTQTPRYLIKTRGQQVTLSCSPISGHRSVSWYQQTPGQGLQFLFEYFSETQRNKGNFPGRFSGRQFSNSRSEMNVSTLELGDSALYLCASSLQIGYEQYFGPGTRLTVT.

This clonotype occurred many times. The chain uses TRBV25-1 and TRBJ2-5; the D call may be TRBD1 or TRBD2 (5 bases each). From germline, CDR1 is MGHDK and CDR2 SYGVNS. V was clipped by 3 bases and J by 1 base, with 12 bases between them. The CDR3 runs 15 residues. This chain's CDR3 is CASSDRRGLQETQYF. CDR3 in DNA: TGTGCCAGCAGTGACCGTCGGGGCCTCCAAGAGACCCAGTACTTC. Drawing the rest from reference TRBV25-1 and TRBJ2-5, the complete variable domain is EADIYQTPRYLVIGTGKKITLECSQTMGHDKMYWYQQDPGMELHLIHYSYGVNSTEKGDLSSESTVSRIRTEHFPLTLESARPSHTSQYLCASSDRRGLQETQYFGPGTRLLVL.

Comment on this clonotype: With a much larger clone just one base away, this may be a read error. The chain links TRBV7-6 to TRBJ2-7; 7 nucleotides agree with TRBD2. The trim removed 4 bases at V and 3 bases at J, leaving 9 bases unmatched. The CDR3 has 15 amino acids. Looked up from germline, CDR1 is SGHVS and CDR2 is FNYEAQ. CDR3 nucleotide sequence: TGTGCCAGCAGCTCGCTAGCGGAAAAGTTCTACGAGCAGTACTTC. Its translation is CASSSLAEKFYEQYF. Full variable domain (remainder filled in from reference TRBV7-6 and TRBJ2-7): GAGVSQSPRYKVTKRGQDVALRCDPISGHVSLYWYRQALGQGPEFLTYFNYEAQQDKSGLPNDRFSAERPEGSISTLTIQRTEQRDSAMYRCASSSLAEKFYEQYFGPGTRLTVT.

This clonotype was recorded at least ten times. The chain joins TRBV20-1 to TRBJ1-5, with a possible D match to TRBD1 (6 bases). V was trimmed by 6 bases and J by 4 bases, leaving 13 bases between them. The CDR3 sequence is 13 residues long. Germline V lookup: CDR1 DFQATT, CDR2 SNEGSKA (reference sequence). The CDR3 DNA sequence: TGCAGTGCCTCCGGGACACCTAATCAGCCCCAGCATTTT. It encodes CSASGTPNQPQHF.

This clonotype was counted many times. The CDR3: CSARVQTGYDYEQYF. The CDR3 DNA reads TGCAGTGCTAGAGTTCAAACAGGGTATGATTACGAGCAGTACTTC. This sequence joins TRBV20-1 and TRBJ2-7; D might be TRBD1 (6 bases). With 1 base removed from V and 4 bases from J, the gap between germline ends came to 17 bases. Germline CDR1 and CDR2: DFQATT and SNEGSKA (reference sequence). The CDR3 totals 15 residues.

This rearrangement joins TRBV27 to TRBJ1-4, with D possibly TRBD1 on 5 matching bases. This CDR3 is built from 15 residues. Germline loops: CDR1 MNHEY, CDR2 SMNVEV (reference sequence). Trimming took off 3 bases at V and 5 bases at J, with 13 bases between the two ends. In DNA, the CDR3 is TGTGCCAGCAGTTTGGGACTAGCGTACAATGAAAAACTGTTTTTT. Encoded protein: CASSLGLAYNEKLFF.

The rearrangement links TRBV12-3 or TRBV12-4 to TRBJ2-1; 10 bases map to TRBD2. This CDR3 spans 15 amino acids. The V segment lost 5 bases and the J segment 1 base; nucleotides outside the gene matches: 2. The CDR3 loop reads CASSLGLASYNEQFF. DNA of the CDR3: TGTGCCAGCAGTCTGGGACTAGCGTCCTACAATGAGCAGTTCTTC.

The chain combines TRBV4-3 with TRBJ1-2; 10 nucleotides line up with TRBD1. The CDR3 extends over 15 amino acids. Germline CDR1 is LGHNA and CDR2 is YSLEER. The junction had 7 bases not matched to a gene; V was cut back by 4 bases and J by 5 bases. CDR3 bases: TGCGCCAGCAGCCCCGGACAGGGGGAGGTATATGGCTACACCTTC. As protein: CASSPGQGEVYGYTF.

This clonotype has a count of ten or more. J is TRBJ2-1 and V is TRBV7-2; 7 nucleotides line up with TRBD1. This CDR3 contains 11 residues. Germline V gives CDR1 SGHTA, CDR2 FQGNSA. The V segment lost 5 bases and the J segment 12 bases; nucleotides outside the gene matches: 4. The CDR3 bases are TGTGCCAGCAGCCGGGACAGAGGGCAGTTCTTC. Translated, it gives CASSRDRGQFF. The variable domain in full, with the rest retrieved from reference TRBV7-2 and TRBJ2-1, is GAGVSQSPSNKVTEKGKDVELRCDPISGHTALYWYRQSLGQGLEFLIYFQGNSAPDKSGLPSDRFSAERTGGSVSTLTIQRTQQEDSAVYLCASSRDRGQFFGPGTRLTVL.

This clonotype was seen many times. The rearrangement joins TRBV20-1 to TRBJ2-1, with TRBD2 identical over 7 bases. The junction had 8 bases not matched to a gene; V was cut back by 0 bases and J by 6 bases. The CDR3 sequence is 15 residues long. Per the germline V gene, CDR1 is DFQATT and CDR2 is SNEGSKA (reference sequence). The CDR3 reads CSARDGREPPNEQFF. CDR3 in DNA: TGCAGTGCTAGAGATGGGAGGGAGCCCCCCAATGAGCAGTTCTTC.

The chain combines TRBV9 with TRBJ1-3; D unresolved. Germline CDR1 and CDR2: SGDLS and YYNGEE. V lost 0 bases, J lost 0 bases, and 13 bases lay in between. This CDR3 comprises 17 residues. CDR3: CASSVAVNPLSGNTIYF. The CDR3 region has the DNA TGTGCCAGCAGCGTAGCAGTCAACCCACTCTCTGGAAACACCATATATTTT. Full variable domain (missing parts from reference TRBV9 and TRBJ1-3): DSGVTQTPKHLITATGQRVTLRCSPRSGDLSVYWYQQSLDQGLQFLIQYYNGEERAKGNILERFSAQQFPDLHSELNLSSLELGDSALYFCASSVAVNPLSGNTIYFGEGSWLTVV.

This clonotype was recorded at least ten times. This chain connects TRBV7-9 to TRBJ2-7; 7 nucleotides line up with TRBD1. The germline gives CDR1 SEHNR, CDR2 FQNEAQ (reference sequence). The CDR3 runs to 15 residues. V lost 5 bases, J lost 1 base, and 8 bases stayed unmatched. The CDR3 here is CASSPSTGLSYEQYF. The CDR3 nucleotides read TGTGCCAGCAGCCCCTCGACAGGGCTATCCTACGAGCAGTACTTC.